The clone carrying this T cell receptor (beta chain) was counted many times. Its antigen is not known. A CD8+CD4-CCR7+CD45RA+ phenotype served as the sorting definition for naive CD8 T cells. Via MiXCR, TCRdb re-called the PCR reads, giving one row per CDR3 protein. Among about 640,000 distinct CDR3 sequences listed, 15% to 20% were seen once. This sample was included in a study of molecular identifiers for immune sequencing clone quantification. General observations from the study: Identical TCR molecules can share a barcode, and this sharing could underestimate highly expanded clone sizes.

This TCR was recovered from a human donor in good health. Some libraries in this study had Jurkat cell RNA spiked in. The specimen sequenced was naive CD8+ T cells from blood, with Jurkat cell RNA spiked in. As to subset: FACS-sorted CD8+CD4-CCR7+CD45RA+ naive T cells.

CDR3 sequence reads: CASSPGLAGGDGQFF. The CDR3 nucleotides read TGTGCCAGCAGCCCCGGGCTAGCGGGAGGTGACGGGCAGTTCTTC. The chain couples TRBV6-2 or TRBV6-3 to TRBJ2-1; 11 bases map to TRBD2. J was trimmed by 12 bases and V by 6 bases; bases with no gene match: 13. Germline loops: CDR1 MNHEY, CDR2 SVGEGT. This CDR3 comprises 15 residues.